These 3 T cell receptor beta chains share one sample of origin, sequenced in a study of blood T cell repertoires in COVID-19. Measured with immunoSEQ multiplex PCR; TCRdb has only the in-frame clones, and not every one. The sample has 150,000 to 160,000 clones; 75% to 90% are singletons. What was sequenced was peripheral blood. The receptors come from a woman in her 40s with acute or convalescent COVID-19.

The CDR3 DNA sequence: TGTGCCAGCAGTGGTTACGGGGAGCTGTTTTTT. It translates to CASSGYGELFF. The chain is built from TRBV2 and TRBJ2-2; no firm D call. Germline V gene data show CDR1 as SNHLY and CDR2 as FYNNEI. CDR3 size: 11 residues. The V end lost 4 bases, the J end lost 7 bases, and 4 bases lay between the germline ends.

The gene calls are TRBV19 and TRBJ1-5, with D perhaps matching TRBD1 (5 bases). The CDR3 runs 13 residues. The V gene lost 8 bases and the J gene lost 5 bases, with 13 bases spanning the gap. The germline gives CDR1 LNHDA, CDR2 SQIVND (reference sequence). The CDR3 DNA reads TGTGCCAGTTGGGACTCAGGCCATCAGCCCCAGCATTTT. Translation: CASWDSGHQPQHF.

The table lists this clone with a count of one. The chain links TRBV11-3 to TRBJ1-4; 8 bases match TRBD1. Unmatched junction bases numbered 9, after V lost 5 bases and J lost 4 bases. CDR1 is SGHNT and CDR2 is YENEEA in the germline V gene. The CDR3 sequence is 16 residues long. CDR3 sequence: CASSRWGQDYNEKLFF. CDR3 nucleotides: TGTGCCAGCAGCCGCTGGGGACAGGATTATAATGAAAAACTGTTTTTT.